The 15 T cell receptor beta chains below come from one sample, sequenced in a study of blood T cells in healthy people across ages. Using a J-beta primer mix together with a sample-barcoded 5' primer, a second PCR was run for roughly 6 to 12 cycles. Using its own MiXCR run on the 5' RACE reads, TCRdb lists one record per CDR3 protein. The data show roughly 1,500,000 distinct CDR3 sequences, roughly 40% seen once. The sample comprised blood. These receptors were taken from a woman younger than 35 in good health.

The chain recombines TRBV20-1 with TRBJ1-5, with D unresolved. The CDR3 covers 15 residues. CDR1 is DFQATT, CDR2 SNEGSKA, per germline (reference sequence). Trimming removed 6 bases at V and 0 bases at J, with 15 bases between. The DNA for the CDR3 is TGCAGTGCAAAGGCGGGCAGCTATAGCAATCAGCCCCAGCATTTT. This sequence encodes CSAKAGSYSNQPQHF.

The V gene is TRBV3-1, the J gene TRBJ2-2, with no clear D. The germline V and J ends were trimmed by 4 bases and 4 bases, with 4 bases remaining between them. From germline, CDR1 is LGHDT and CDR2 YNNKEL (reference sequence). This CDR3 spans 12 amino acids. Written as DNA, the CDR3 is TGTGCCAGCAGCCCCCCCACCGGGGAGCTGTTTTTT. Its protein product is CASSPPTGELFF.

This clonotype showed up just a few times. This rearrangement joins TRBV5-1 to TRBJ2-1, with a tentative D call TRBD2 (6 bases). Per germline, CDR1 SGHRS and CDR2 YFSETQ. CDR3 size: 15 residues. V shed 1 base and J shed 5 bases, with 13 bases lying between them. For the CDR3, the DNA is TGCGCCAGCAGCTTGAACCCCGGGGGACACAATGAGCAGTTCTTC. Its translation is CASSLNPGGHNEQFF.

This clonotype was observed a few times. This chain links TRBV27 with TRBJ1-5; 7 bases are a match to TRBD1. Germline CDR1 and CDR2: MNHEY and SMNVEV (reference sequence). V was clipped by 2 bases and J by 0 bases; unmatched bases: 1. The CDR3 contains 15 residues. CDR3 in amino acids: CASSLNRGSNQPQHF. CDR3 sequence (DNA): TGTGCCAGCAGTTTAAACAGGGGTAGCAATCAGCCCCAGCATTTT.

The chain uses TRBV20-1 and TRBJ2-7; D unclear. This CDR3 is 12 amino acids long. The ends were cut back, 5 bases at V and 7 bases at J, with 15 bases in the middle. CDR1 and CDR2 (germline): DFQATT, SNEGSKA (reference sequence). CDR3 nucleotides: TGCAGTGCTCAGAAACCTAACAATGAGCAGTACTTC. Its protein product is CSAQKPNNEQYF.

V and J are TRBV29-1 and TRBJ2-3; 10 nucleotides agree with TRBD2. Per germline, CDR1 SQVTM and CDR2 ANQGSEA. The V gene end was trimmed by 4 bases and the J gene end by 5 bases; junction bases not matched to a gene: 3. The CDR3 is made up of 13 amino acids. The CDR3 loop is CSVGAGGIDTQYF. CDR3 in DNA: TGCAGCGTTGGAGCGGGGGGGATAGATACGCAGTATTTT.

DNA for the CDR3: TGTGCCACCAGCAGCGAGGGGACTACCACACAAGAGACCCAGTACTTC. Its translation is CATSSEGTTTQETQYF. This sequence joins TRBV15 and TRBJ2-5; 7 bases are shared with TRBD2. The germline gives CDR1 LNHNV, CDR2 YYDKDF (reference sequence). With 3 bases clipped from V and 2 bases from J, the junction kept 9 bases outside the gene matches. There are 16 residues in the CDR3.

Remarks on this clonotype: An end of the junction differs from the germline gene, which may be a read error. The rearrangement links TRBV6-1 to TRBJ2-5, with D uncertain. The J call may be incorrect, as the DNA end agrees better with TRBJ2-7. The CDR3 runs to 14 residues. CDR1 is MNHNS and CDR2 is SASEGT in the germline V gene. The CDR3 bases are TGTACCAGCAGTGGTCGTGTACGGACCTACGAGCAGTACTTC. This encodes CTSSGRVRTYEQYF.

This clonotype was observed once. The chain couples TRBV5-4 to TRBJ2-7; tentatively, D is TRBD1 (6 bases). Germline V gene lookup returns CDR1 SGHNT and CDR2 YYREEE (reference sequence). The CDR3 loop spans 14 amino acids. The germline V and J ends were trimmed by 1 base and 5 bases, with 13 bases remaining between them. CDR3 sequence reads: CASSLSGAVHEQYF. CDR3 in DNA: TGTGCCAGCAGCTTGTCAGGGGCCGTCCACGAGCAGTACTTC.

This clonotype was seen many times. This sequence joins TRBV20-1 and TRBJ2-3; 8 bases fit TRBD1. This CDR3 contains 14 residues. Germline V gene sequence: CDR1 DFQATT, CDR2 SNEGSKA (reference sequence). V lost 0 bases to trimming and J lost 3 bases; unmatched junction nucleotides: 2. The CDR3 sequence: CSARDRGRTDTQYF. DNA of the CDR3: TGCAGTGCTAGAGACAGGGGGCGGACAGATACGCAGTATTTT.

This clonotype was seen more than once but under ten times. This chain links TRBV4-2 with TRBJ1-6; possible D gene TRBD1, 5 bases. CDR3 size: 14 residues. The germline CDR1 and CDR2 sequences are LGHNA and YNFKEQ. Trimming pared 1 base from V and 7 bases from J, leaving 8 bases between. In DNA form, the CDR3 reads TGTGCCAGCAGCCAAGGGGGACGGAATTCACCCCTCCACTTT. As protein: CASSQGGRNSPLHF.

This clonotype turned up a few times. In DNA form, the CDR3 reads TGTGCCAGCAGTTTAATCGGGACAGGGGGCCCCCAGCATTTT. Encoded protein: CASSLIGTGGPQHF. V and J are TRBV12-3 or TRBV12-4 and TRBJ1-5; 12 nucleotides align to TRBD1. The CDR3 consists of 14 residues. The ends lost 2 bases at V and 10 bases at J; junction bases unmatched: 3.

This clonotype was counted only a few times. The chain joins TRBV7-6 to TRBJ2-5; D remains ambiguous. Trimming shortened V by 5 bases and J by 0 bases, and 10 bases separated the two germline ends. CDR1 and CDR2 (germline): SGHVS, FNYEAQ. This CDR3 is built from 14 residues. The CDR3: CASSPKLYQETQYF. The CDR3 DNA reads as TGTGCCAGCAGCCCAAAACTTTACCAAGAGACCCAGTACTTC.

The table lists this clonotype with a count of one. CDR3 residues: CASSLVPPVQGEYTEAFF. In DNA form, the CDR3 reads TGCGCCAGCAGCTTGGTCCCCCCCGTACAGGGGGAGTACACTGAAGCTTTCTTT. This chain links TRBV5-1 with TRBJ1-1, with 8 nucleotides matching TRBD1. Germline loops: CDR1 SGHRS, CDR2 YFSETQ. The junction had 13 bases not matched to a gene; V was cut back by 0 bases and J by 3 bases. The CDR3 is made up of 18 amino acids.

The rearrangement joins TRBV6-1 to TRBJ2-3; either TRBD1 or TRBD2 may fit D (6 bases each). The CDR3 is made up of 16 amino acids. Trimming took 2 bases from V and 0 from J, leaving 12 bases between them. In germline, CDR1 is MNHNS, CDR2 SASEGT. The DNA for the CDR3 is TGTGCCAGCAGTGAAAAGGGGGGCCGAAGCACAGATACGCAGTATTTT. It is translated as CASSEKGGRSTDTQYF.